Reported below is one T cell receptor beta chain. The sample comes from a study of blood T cell repertoires in COVID-19. The germline gives CDR1 SGHAT, CDR2 FQNNGV. This CDR3 contains 14 residues. Trimming took 5 bases from V and 7 from J, leaving 17 bases between them. The repertoire was sequenced with immunoSEQ multiplex PCR; TCRdb's copy has only in-frame clones and lacks some. This sample has some 150,000 clones; 80% to 90% occur once, and the top ten carry roughly 8.3%. This clonotype originated in a human donor with acute or convalescent COVID-19. The donor label of this sample is uncertain. Specimen: peripheral blood. This chain uses TRBV11-2 with TRBJ2-5, with D possibly being TRBD2 (6 bases). CDR3 sequence: CASSAGLAGGTQYF. CDR3 DNA: TGTGCCAGCAGCGCGGGGCTGGCTGGGGGGACCCAGTACTTC.